The 24 T cell receptor beta chains below all came from one sample that was sequenced in a study of cytomegalovirus exposure and HLA in healthy donors. Sequenced by immunoSEQ multiplex PCR; TCRdb stores in-frame clones only, minus some. The table shows about 250,000 clones, with about 90% occurring only once. Material: PBMCs. All receptors come from a man aged 18 to 30 in good health and CMV-seropositive.

This chain links TRBV4-3 with TRBJ2-2; D is unclear. Germline loops: CDR1 LGHNA, CDR2 YSLEER. The CDR3 is 12 amino acids. V was cut by 4 bases and J by 5 bases, with 5 bases left in between. In nucleotides, the CDR3 is TGCGCCAGCAGCCGCCCTACCGGGGAGCTGTTTTTT. Translated: CASSRPTGELFF.

The chain is built from TRBV13 and TRBJ1-1, with D unresolved. V was shortened by 0 bases and J by 0 bases, with 5 bases between the two germline ends. The CDR3 has 14 residues. Germline V gives CDR1 PRHDT, CDR2 FYEKMQ (reference sequence). The CDR3 region is CASSLGVMNTEAFF. The CDR3 DNA reads TGTGCCAGCAGCTTAGGAGTGATGAACACTGAAGCTTTCTTT.

The rearrangement joins TRBV5-1 to TRBJ1-1, with a possible D match to TRBD1 (5 bases). Between the trimmed V and J ends, which lost 4 bases and 7 bases, there was a span of 20 bases. This CDR3 has 15 residues. The germline gives CDR1 SGHRS, CDR2 YFSETQ. CDR3 nucleotides: TGCGCCAGCAGCCCCCGCTCAGGGCCCGAGGGTGAAGCTTTCTTT. Amino acid sequence: CASSPRSGPEGEAFF.

The CDR3: CASSYSDSYEQYF. The DNA of the CDR3 is TGTGCCAGCAGTTACAGCGACTCCTACGAGCAGTACTTC. V usage is TRBV27 and J usage is TRBJ2-7; D call uncertain. CDR1 is MNHEY and CDR2 is SMNVEV in the germline V gene (reference sequence). The ends were cut back, 4 bases at V and 0 bases at J, with 7 bases in the middle. The CDR3 loop spans 13 amino acids.

The chain employs TRBV28 and TRBJ1-5, with D possibly being TRBD1 (5 bases). The CDR3 contains 14 residues. Per germline, CDR1 MDHEN and CDR2 SYDVKM. V shed 4 bases and J shed 1 base, with 8 bases lying between them. In DNA form, the CDR3 reads TGTGCCAGCAGTTCGTGGGACAGCAATCAGCCCCAGCATTTT. It codes for CASSSWDSNQPQHF.

This clone was counted at least ten times. The chain recombines TRBV30 with TRBJ1-3; D remains unclear. Germline V CDR1 and CDR2: GTSNPN, SVGIG (reference sequence). The CDR3 spans 14 residues. V was shortened by 4 bases and J by 0 bases, with 10 bases between the two germline ends. The CDR3 region has the DNA TGTGCCTGGATGGGCATCCTCTCTGGAAACACCATATATTTT. It specifies CAWMGILSGNTIYF.

This clone was counted between two and nine times. The chain has TRBV29-1 and TRBJ1-2; the D is unclear. This CDR3 comprises 12 residues. Trimming took 1 base from V and 1 from J, leaving 4 bases between them. Germline CDR1 is SQVTM and CDR2 is ANQGSEA. DNA for the CDR3: TGCAGCGTTGAAGGACGTAACTATGGCTACACCTTC. It encodes CSVEGRNYGYTF.

The V and J genes are TRBV7-2 and TRBJ1-5, with D possibly being TRBD1 (5 bases). CDR1 is SGHTA, CDR2 FQGNSA, per germline. The CDR3 runs 15 residues. Trimming shortened V by 5 bases and J by 1 base, and 12 bases separated the two germline ends. Written as DNA, the CDR3 is TGTGCCAGCAGCCCCCGGGCAGGGAGCAATCAGCCCCAGCATTTT. This encodes CASSPRAGSNQPQHF. Complete variable domain (other parts from reference TRBV7-2 and TRBJ1-5): GAGVSQSPSNKVTEKGKDVELRCDPISGHTALYWYRQSLGQGLEFLIYFQGNSAPDKSGLPSDRFSAERTGGSVSTLTIQRTQQEDSAVYLCASSPRAGSNQPQHFGDGTRLSIL.

This clone was recorded a few times. The rearrangement joins TRBV4-2 to TRBJ2-2, with TRBD1 matching over 9 bases. The CDR3 is made up of 15 amino acids. CDR1 is LGHNA and CDR2 is YNFKEQ in the germline V gene. V gave up 3 bases and J gave up 6 bases; unmatched junction bases: 5. The CDR3 DNA is TGTGCCAGCAGCCATCCGGGACAGGGCTCCGGGGAGCTGTTTTTT. It codes for CASSHPGQGSGELFF.

The J gene is TRBJ2-7, the V gene TRBV7-2; 8 bases fit TRBD2. Germline lookup yields CDR1 SGHTA and CDR2 FQGNSA. CDR3 size: 12 residues. Germline trimming cut 8 bases from V and 7 bases from J; bases unmatched to any gene: 7. CDR3 amino acids: CASGLAGREQYF. Written as DNA, the CDR3 is TGTGCCAGCGGCCTAGCGGGCAGGGAGCAGTACTTC.

The count of this clone is one. The CDR3 reads CASSLLAGTGDEQFF. The CDR3 nucleotides are TGCGCCAGCAGCCTTCTAGCGGGAACGGGAGATGAGCAGTTCTTC. The V gene is TRBV4-1, the J gene TRBJ2-1, with TRBD2 matching 9 bases. Germline CDR1 MGHRA, CDR2 YSYEKL. This CDR3 contains 15 residues. With V trimmed by 4 bases and J by 8 bases, 9 bases remained unmatched.

The V gene is TRBV5-1, the J gene TRBJ2-5; D ambiguous. Germline V gives CDR1 SGHRS, CDR2 YFSETQ. Trimming left V 1 base short and J 3 bases short, with 7 bases between. This CDR3 region has 13 residues. CDR3 nucleotides: TGCGCCAGCAGCTTGTTAAGGGAAGAGACCCAGTACTTC. It specifies CASSLLREETQYF.

The gene calls are TRBV27 and TRBJ1-2, with TRBD1 identical over 9 bases. Trimming at V came to 3 bases and at J to 6 bases, leaving 2 bases not matched to a gene. This CDR3 comprises 13 residues. Germline CDR1 reads MNHEY; CDR2 reads SMNVEV (reference sequence). The CDR3 region is CASSFRQGDGYTF. Here the CDR3 DNA reads TGTGCCAGCAGTTTCCGACAGGGGGATGGCTACACCTTC.

With respect to this clone: This CDR3 is also generated by other DNA sequences in the sample. The V and J genes are TRBV6-5 and TRBJ1-5, with D maybe TRBD1 (6 bases). Germline values: CDR1 MNHEY, CDR2 SVGAGI. The CDR3 consists of 15 residues. Trimming took off 0 bases at V and 7 bases at J, with 13 bases between the two ends. The CDR3 sequence: CASSYSGGAGQPQHF. In DNA, the CDR3 is TGTGCCAGCAGTTACTCAGGGGGGGCTGGGCAGCCCCAGCATTTT.

V and J are TRBV4-1 and TRBJ1-4; D remains ambiguous. CDR1 MGHRA and CDR2 YSYEKL come from the germline V gene. This CDR3 spans 15 amino acids. The V end lost 1 base, the J end lost 0 bases, and 6 bases lay between the germline ends. CDR3 amino acids: CASSQVPATNEKLFF. The CDR3 DNA sequence: TGCGCCAGCAGCCAAGTTCCTGCAACTAATGAAAAACTGTTTTTT.

The CDR3, as DNA: TGCGCCAGCAGCTGGGGACATACATCCTACGAGCAGTACTTC. Amino acids: CASSWGHTSYEQYF. This sequence joins TRBV5-1 and TRBJ2-7; a possible D gene is TRBD1 (6 bases). This CDR3 has 14 amino acids. With 3 bases removed from V and 1 base from J, the gap between germline ends came to 11 bases. The germline gives CDR1 SGHRS, CDR2 YFSETQ. Based on the CDR3 plus reference TRBV5-1 and TRBJ2-7, the full variable domain is KAGVTQTPRYLIKTRGQQVTLSCSPISGHRSVSWYQQTPGQGLQFLFEYFSETQRNKGNFPGRFSGRQFSNSRSEMNVSTLELGDSALYLCASSWGHTSYEQYFGPGTRLTVT.

V gene TRBV2 combines with J gene TRBJ1-2; possibly TRBD1 for D (5 bases). Germline V gene lookup returns CDR1 SNHLY and CDR2 FYNNEI. The ends were cut back, 3 bases at V and 3 bases at J, with 11 bases in the middle. The CDR3 extends over 14 amino acids. The CDR3 DNA follows: TGTGCCAGCAGTGAGGTGGAGGGGTACTATGGCTACACCTTC. Amino acids: CASSEVEGYYGYTF. Complete variable domain (other parts from reference TRBV2 and TRBJ1-2): EPEVTQTPSHQVTQMGQEVILRCVPISNHLYFYWYRQILGQKVEFLVSFYNNEISEKSEIFDDQFSVERPDGSNFTLKIRSTKLEDSAMYFCASSEVEGYYGYTFGSGTRLTVV.

The chain employs TRBV5-1 and TRBJ2-7; no reliable D call. Germline V gene data show CDR1 as SGHRS and CDR2 as YFSETQ. The CDR3 covers 13 residues. V shed 0 bases and J shed 4 bases, with 8 bases lying between them. The chain's CDR3 is CASSLDKSYEQYF. The CDR3 region has the DNA TGCGCCAGCAGCTTGGACAAGTCGTACGAGCAGTACTTC.

This chain links TRBV19 with TRBJ2-7; 7 bases align to TRBD2. The length of the CDR3 is 16 residues. The germline CDR1 and CDR2 sequences are LNHDA and SQIVND (reference sequence). V shed 5 bases and J 3 bases; nucleotides not matched to a gene: 13. CDR3 DNA sequence: TGTGCCAGTAGTTCCATAGCCGGGACTAACGACTACGAGCAGTACTTC. It specifies CASSSIAGTNDYEQYF.

The gene calls are TRBV29-1 and TRBJ2-6; 7 positions agree with TRBD1. Per germline, CDR1 SQVTM and CDR2 ANQGSEA. Unmatched junction bases numbered 10, after V lost 5 bases and J lost 0 bases. There are 17 residues in the CDR3. The DNA of the CDR3 is TGCAGCGTTTTCTTCCGGGACAGTTACTCTGGGGCCAACGTCCTGACTTTC. Translation: CSVFFRDSYSGANVLTF.

The chain recombines TRBV2 with TRBJ1-3; 7 bases map to TRBD1. Germline V gene lookup returns CDR1 SNHLY and CDR2 FYNNEI. Trimming took 6 bases from V and 0 from J; bases not matched to a gene: 2. The CDR3 sequence is 14 residues long. CDR3 sequence (DNA): TGTGCCAGCAGGTACAGGGGCTCTGGAAACACCATATATTTT. Translation gives CASRYRGSGNTIYF.

The V and J genes are TRBV29-1 and TRBJ1-1, with 8 bases fitting TRBD1. CDR1 is SQVTM, CDR2 ANQGSEA, per germline. This CDR3 is 14 amino acids long. Germline trimming cut 1 base from V and 3 bases from J; bases unmatched to any gene: 4. In DNA form, the CDR3 reads TGCAGCGTTGAAGGACCACAGGGGGACACTGAAGCTTTCTTT. Translation: CSVEGPQGDTEAFF.

V usage is TRBV30 and J usage is TRBJ2-7; D gene ambiguous. This CDR3 region has 12 residues. The germline gives CDR1 GTSNPN, CDR2 SVGIG (reference sequence). V was trimmed by 2 bases and J by 2 bases, leaving 7 bases between them. CDR3 in amino acids: CAWSKGTYEQYF. In nucleotides, the CDR3 is TGTGCCTGGAGTAAGGGTACCTACGAGCAGTACTTC.

V and J are TRBV28 and TRBJ2-7, with 9 bases lining up with TRBD1. Germline CDR1 MDHEN, CDR2 SYDVKM. The CDR3 loop spans 16 amino acids. The trim removed 3 bases at V and 0 bases at J, leaving 6 bases unmatched. CDR3 residues: CASSLPGTGSSYEQYF. The CDR3 DNA is TGTGCCAGCAGTTTGCCCGGGACAGGGAGCTCCTACGAGCAGTACTTC. The full variable domain, in which reference TRBV28 and TRBJ2-7 provide the parts outside the CDR3, is DVKVTQSSRYLVKRTGEKVFLECVQDMDHENMFWYRQDPGLGLRLIYFSYDVKMKEKGDIPEGYSVSREKKERFSLILESASTNQTSMYLCASSLPGTGSSYEQYFGPGTRLTVT.